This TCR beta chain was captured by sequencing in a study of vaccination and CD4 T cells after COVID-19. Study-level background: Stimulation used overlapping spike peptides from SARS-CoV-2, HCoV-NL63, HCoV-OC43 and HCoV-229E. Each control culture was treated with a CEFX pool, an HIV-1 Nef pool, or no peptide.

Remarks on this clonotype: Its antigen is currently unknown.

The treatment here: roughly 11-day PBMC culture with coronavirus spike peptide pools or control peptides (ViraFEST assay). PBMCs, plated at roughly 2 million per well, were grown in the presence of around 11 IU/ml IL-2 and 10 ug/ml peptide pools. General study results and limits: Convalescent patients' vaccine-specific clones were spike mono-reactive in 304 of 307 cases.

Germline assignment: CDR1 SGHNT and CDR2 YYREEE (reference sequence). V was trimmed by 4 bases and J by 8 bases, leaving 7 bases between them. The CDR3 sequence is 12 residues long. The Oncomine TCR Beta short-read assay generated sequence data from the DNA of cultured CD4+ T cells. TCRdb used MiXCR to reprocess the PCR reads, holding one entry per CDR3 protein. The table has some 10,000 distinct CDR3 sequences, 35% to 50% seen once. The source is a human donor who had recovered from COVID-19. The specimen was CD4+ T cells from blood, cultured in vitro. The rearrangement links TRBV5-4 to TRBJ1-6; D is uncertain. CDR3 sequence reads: CASSNQDSPLHF. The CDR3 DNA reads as TGTGCCAGCAGCAACCAGGATTCACCCCTCCACTTT.